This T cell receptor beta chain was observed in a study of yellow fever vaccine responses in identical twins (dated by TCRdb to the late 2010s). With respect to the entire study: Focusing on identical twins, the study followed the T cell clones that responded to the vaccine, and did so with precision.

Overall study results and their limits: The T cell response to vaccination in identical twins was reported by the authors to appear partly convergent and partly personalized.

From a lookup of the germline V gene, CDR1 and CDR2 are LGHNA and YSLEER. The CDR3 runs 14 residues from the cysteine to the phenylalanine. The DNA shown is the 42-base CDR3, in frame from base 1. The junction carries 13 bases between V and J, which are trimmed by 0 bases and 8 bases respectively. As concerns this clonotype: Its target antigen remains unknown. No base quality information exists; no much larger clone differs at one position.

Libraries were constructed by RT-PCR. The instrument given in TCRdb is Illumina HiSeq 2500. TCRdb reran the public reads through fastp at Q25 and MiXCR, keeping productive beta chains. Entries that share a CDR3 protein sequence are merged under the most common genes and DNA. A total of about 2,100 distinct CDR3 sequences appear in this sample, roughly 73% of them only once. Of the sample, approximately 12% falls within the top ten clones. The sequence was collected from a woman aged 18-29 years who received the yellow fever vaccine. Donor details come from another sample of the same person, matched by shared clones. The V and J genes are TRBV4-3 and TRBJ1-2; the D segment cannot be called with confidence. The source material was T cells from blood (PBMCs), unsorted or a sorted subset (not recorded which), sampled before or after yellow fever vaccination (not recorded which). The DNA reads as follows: TGCGCCAGCAGCCAAGATCGAGCCGGACTGGGCTACACCTTC. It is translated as CASSQDRAGLGYTF.